The 27 T cell receptor beta chains presented below share a single source sample, sequenced in a study of blood T cell repertoires in COVID-19. Assay: immunoSEQ multiplex PCR; the TCRdb copy retains only in-frame clones and omits some. The table includes roughly 250,000 clones, roughly 89% detected once. Sequenced sample: peripheral blood. These receptors came from a man aged 25 to 40 with acute or convalescent COVID-19.

This chain uses TRBV5-6 with TRBJ1-6; no reliable D call. CDR3 length: 13 residues. Trimming shortened V by 2 bases and J by 4 bases, and 4 bases separated the two germline ends. CDR1 and CDR2 from the germline V gene are SGHDT and YYEEEE. CDR3 nucleotide sequence: TGTGCCAGCAGCTTCGGGTATAATTCACCCCTCCACTTT. Its translation: CASSFGYNSPLHF.

The chain has TRBV5-1 and TRBJ1-3; 8 bases align to TRBD1. Germline V gene sequence: CDR1 SGHRS, CDR2 YFSETQ. Trimming cost V 4 bases and J 3 bases; bases outside gene matches: 6. The CDR3 runs to 15 residues. CDR3 coding DNA: TGCGCCAGCAGCGGGTCAGGGGGCAGTGGAAACACCATATATTTT. Its translation is CASSGSGGSGNTIYF.

The CDR3 region has the DNA TGTGCCACCGTGACAGTGGACAAGGGTCAGCCCCAGCATTTT. This sequence encodes CATVTVDKGQPQHF. The chain carries TRBV28 and TRBJ1-5; D may be TRBD1 (5 bases). The CDR3 contains 14 residues. The V and J ends lost 10 bases and 6 bases respectively, with 19 bases between them. Germline assignment: CDR1 MDHEN and CDR2 SYDVKM.

The chain joins TRBV11-3 to TRBJ2-1, with 8 bases identical to TRBD1. J gave up 7 bases and V 1 base, and 12 bases lay outside the gene matches. The CDR3 is 17 amino acids. CDR1 and CDR2 (germline): SGHNT, YENEEA. Written as DNA, the CDR3 is TGTGCCAGCAGCTTAGGACAGGGGTACTACCGATGGAATGAGCAGTTCTTC. It specifies CASSLGQGYYRWNEQFF.

The rearrangement links TRBV6-6 to TRBJ1-2, with D perhaps matching TRBD1 (5 bases). Trimming left V 2 bases short and J 2 bases short, with 12 bases between. The CDR3 totals 15 residues. Germline V lookup: CDR1 MNHNY, CDR2 SVGAGI (reference sequence). CDR3 coding DNA: TGTGCCAGCAGTTACGGGGCAGTCGGCAACTATGGCTACACCTTC. Translated, it gives CASSYGAVGNYGYTF.

On this clone: This sequence may be a read error, since a much larger clone differs from it by one base. The rearrangement uses TRBV6-4 and TRBJ2-3; 9 bases are shared with TRBD1. The CDR3 is 15 residues long. J lost 0 bases, V lost 2 bases, and 0 bases had no gene match. Germline V gene sequence: CDR1 MRHNA, CDR2 SNTAGT. The CDR3 loop reads CASSDGTGSTDTQYF. CDR3 coding DNA: TGTGCCAGCAGTGACGGGACAGGGAGCACAGATACGCAGTATTTT.

The chain carries TRBV14 and TRBJ1-4; weak D call: TRBD1 (6 bases). The length of the CDR3 is 15 residues. Trimming shortened V by 5 bases and J by 5 bases, and 15 bases separated the two germline ends. Germline V lookup: CDR1 SGHDN, CDR2 FVKESK. The CDR3 DNA follows: TGTGCCAGCAGCGAGGGGTGGACAGAGAATGAAAAACTGTTTTTT. Translating gives CASSEGWTENEKLFF.

This rearrangement joins TRBV19 to TRBJ1-1, with 7 nucleotides matching TRBD1. Germline V gene data show CDR1 as LNHDA and CDR2 as SQIVND (reference sequence). This CDR3 comprises 14 residues. V was pared by 9 bases and J by 0 bases, with 7 bases of the junction left unmatched. CDR3 amino acids: CASRDSPMNTEAFF. The DNA for the CDR3 is TGTGCCAGCCGGGACAGCCCCATGAACACTGAAGCTTTCTTT. Complete variable domain (other parts from reference TRBV19 and TRBJ1-1): DGGITQSPKYLFRKEGQNVTLSCEQNLNHDAMYWYRQDPGQGLRLIYYSQIVNDFQKGDIAEGYSVSREKKESFPLTVTSAQKNPTAFYLCASRDSPMNTEAFFGQGTRLTVV.

In this sample, this clone turned up once. The gene calls are TRBV24-1 and TRBJ2-5, with D perhaps TRBD1 (5 bases). The V and J ends lost 2 bases and 1 base respectively, with 13 bases between them. CDR3 size: 16 residues. CDR1 is KGHDR, CDR2 SFDVKD, per germline. In DNA, the CDR3 is TGTGCCACCAGTGATTCGACAGCCCCCCGCCAAGAGACCCAGTACTTC. It is translated as CATSDSTAPRQETQYF.

The chain's CDR3 is CASSLTGINSPLHF. CDR3 nucleotides: TGCGCCAGCAGCTTGACAGGAATAAATTCACCCCTCCACTTT. The chain combines TRBV5-1 with TRBJ1-6; maybe TRBD1 (5 bases). Trimming took 1 base from V and 7 from J, leaving 9 bases between them. The CDR3 extends over 14 amino acids. CDR1 is SGHRS and CDR2 is YFSETQ in the germline V gene.

J is TRBJ1-1 and V is TRBV5-1; a weak D match, TRBD1 (6 bases). The length of the CDR3 is 14 residues. Trimming left V 5 bases short and J 5 bases short, with 16 bases between. In germline, CDR1 is SGHRS, CDR2 YFSETQ. CDR3 in DNA: TGCGCCAGCAGTCCTGACAGGCCAGGGACTGAAGCTTTCTTT. Its protein product is CASSPDRPGTEAFF.

This clone was seen a single time. The chain carries TRBV19 and TRBJ1-5, with unresolved D. Deletions cut 7 bases from V and 5 bases from J, with 9 bases between. CDR1 is LNHDA and CDR2 is SQIVND in the germline V gene (reference sequence). The CDR3 runs to 12 residues. The CDR3 reads CASTGVDQPQHF. The CDR3, as DNA: TGTGCCAGTACCGGGGTAGATCAGCCCCAGCATTTT.

The chain carries TRBV10-3 and TRBJ2-2; possible D gene TRBD2, 5 bases. The V end lost 10 bases, the J end lost 0 bases, and 9 bases lay between the germline ends. From germline, CDR1 is ENHRY and CDR2 SYGVKD. The CDR3 spans 13 residues. This chain's CDR3 is CATGGPNTGELFF. CDR3 DNA sequence: TGTGCCACAGGAGGACCGAACACCGGGGAGCTGTTTTTT.

The rearrangement uses TRBV5-1 and TRBJ1-4, with 8 bases aligning to TRBD1. V gave up 0 bases and J gave up 6 bases; unmatched junction bases: 10. The CDR3 extends over 17 amino acids. Per germline, CDR1 SGHRS and CDR2 YFSETQ. The CDR3 reads CASSLAFSTGGDEKLFF. CDR3 DNA: TGCGCCAGCAGCTTGGCCTTTAGCACAGGGGGGGATGAAAAACTGTTTTTT.

The sample holds a few counts of this clone. The rearrangement joins TRBV5-1 to TRBJ1-5, with TRBD1 matching over 12 bases. This CDR3 has 17 amino acids. CDR1 is SGHRS, CDR2 YFSETQ, per germline. Trimming at V came to 0 bases and at J to 6 bases, leaving 7 bases not matched to a gene. This chain's CDR3 is CASSLGAGTGGLQPQHF. The CDR3 nucleotides are TGCGCCAGCAGCTTGGGGGCCGGGACAGGGGGCCTTCAGCCCCAGCATTTT.

The chain has TRBV15 and TRBJ2-1; D may be TRBD2 (5 bases). The ends were cut back, 3 bases at V and 10 bases at J, with 10 bases in the middle. This CDR3 spans 12 amino acids. Germline CDR1 reads LNHNV; CDR2 reads YYDKDF (reference sequence). CDR3 DNA: TGTGCCACCAGCAGCCGCGGCGGGGAGCAGTTCTTC. Translated, it gives CATSSRGGEQFF.

The chain employs TRBV4-2 and TRBJ1-1; 8 bases are shared with TRBD1. This CDR3 has 14 amino acids. V lost 5 bases and J lost 0; bases outside the gene matches: 2. Germline values: CDR1 LGHNA, CDR2 YNFKEQ. The CDR3 sequence is CASSNRGMNTEAFF. CDR3 DNA: TGTGCCAGCAGCAACAGGGGGATGAACACTGAAGCTTTCTTT.

V is TRBV15 and J is TRBJ2-7, with TRBD1 matching over 8 bases. V was clipped by 1 base and J by 4 bases; unmatched bases: 9. The CDR3 has 16 residues. Germline CDR1 LNHNV, CDR2 YYDKDF (reference sequence). DNA for the CDR3: TGTGCCACCAGCAGAGTCGTTGGGCAGGGGGCTTACGAGCAGTACTTC. This sequence encodes CATSRVVGQGAYEQYF.

The rearrangement joins TRBV5-4 to TRBJ2-3; a possible D gene is TRBD2 (6 bases). V lost 3 bases, J lost 7 bases, and 21 bases lay in between. This CDR3 spans 16 amino acids. Germline V gene sequence: CDR1 SGHNT, CDR2 YYREEE (reference sequence). The CDR3 reads CASSSRGAHRSNTQYF. DNA of the CDR3: TGTGCCAGCAGCTCTCGCGGGGCCCACCGGTCGAATACGCAGTATTTT.

In this sample, this clone turned up a few times. The chain is built from TRBV2 and TRBJ1-2; 8 bases agree with TRBD1. V shed 4 bases, J shed 8 bases, and the junction held 6 bases outside the gene matches. The length of the CDR3 is 13 residues. Germline V CDR1 and CDR2: SNHLY, FYNNEI. Written as DNA, the CDR3 is TGTGCCAGCAGTGTGGACAGGGTCGACGGCTACACCTTC. Translating it yields CASSVDRVDGYTF.

This clone was seen only once. The chain uses TRBV18 and TRBJ2-5; D remains unclear. V lost 1 base and J lost 2, with 11 bases in between. CDR1 and CDR2 from the germline V gene are KGHSH and LQKENI. The CDR3 consists of 15 residues. CDR3 region: CASSPQSAPQETQYF. In DNA, the CDR3 is TGTGCCAGCTCACCACAGTCCGCGCCGCAAGAGACCCAGTACTTC.

The chain employs TRBV5-3 and TRBJ1-2; possible D gene TRBD1, 5 bases. TRBV5-3 is known as an ORF, though its function is uncertain. V was trimmed by 0 bases and J by 6 bases, leaving 12 bases between them. The CDR3 runs to 14 residues. The DNA for the CDR3 is TGTGCCAGAAGCTTGGCCCCTACAGGAGATGGCTACACCTTC. This sequence encodes CARSLAPTGDGYTF.

This clone was observed a single time. The chain carries TRBV7-2 and TRBJ2-1, with 9 bases lining up with TRBD1. Losses at the gene ends were 3 bases for V and 4 bases for J; bases not matched to a gene: 4. The CDR3 is made up of 15 amino acids. From germline, CDR1 is SGHTA and CDR2 FQGNSA. The CDR3 DNA is TGTGCCAGCAGCTTTGGGACAGGGCCATACAATGAGCAGTTCTTC. As protein: CASSFGTGPYNEQFF.

The chain carries TRBV29-1 and TRBJ1-1; no clear D gene. This CDR3 has 15 residues. Trimming pared 4 bases from V and 1 base from J, leaving 16 bases between. Germline-derived CDR1 and CDR2 are SQVTM and ANQGSEA. The CDR3 sequence: CSVAGLLVSNTEAFF. The CDR3 nucleotides are TGCAGCGTTGCGGGGTTGTTGGTCTCGAACACTGAAGCTTTCTTT.

This rearrangement joins TRBV27 to TRBJ1-1; D not certain. From germline, CDR1 is MNHEY and CDR2 SMNVEV (reference sequence). The CDR3 spans 14 residues. Deletions cut 3 bases from V and 5 bases from J, with 13 bases between. CDR3: CASSFTGQDTEAFF. In DNA, the CDR3 is TGTGCCAGCAGTTTCACCGGCCAGGATACTGAAGCTTTCTTT.

The J gene is TRBJ2-1, the V gene TRBV5-4; 8 bases map to TRBD1. From germline, CDR1 is SGHNT and CDR2 YYREEE (reference sequence). V shed 1 base and J 7 bases; nucleotides not matched to a gene: 1. This CDR3 is 13 amino acids long. CDR3 nucleotide sequence: TGTGCCAGCAGCTTGACAGGGGGTAATGAGCAGTTCTTC. As protein: CASSLTGGNEQFF.

The V and J genes are TRBV12-3 or TRBV12-4 and TRBJ1-2; D perhaps matches TRBD1 (5 bases). CDR3 length: 13 residues. The ends were cut back, 10 bases at V and 0 bases at J, with 12 bases in the middle. The CDR3 region is CATRRGANYGYTF. In nucleotides, the CDR3 is TGTGCCACCCGTCGGGGGGCTAACTATGGCTACACCTTC.